These 3 T cell receptor beta chains were all obtained from the same sample, sequenced in a study of cytomegalovirus exposure and HLA in healthy donors. Researchers ran the PCR with 60 Vbeta and 13 Jbeta primers. Sequencing used immunoSEQ multiplex PCR; TCRdb keeps in-frame clones, though not all of them. There are some 150,000 clones in the sample; about 76% occur only once, and about 8.3% lies in the top ten. Sequenced: PBMCs. Receptors were obtained from a man aged 25 to 40 in good health and CMV-seropositive.

This clone was seen only a few times. The chain has TRBV5-1 and TRBJ2-7; 16 bases agree with TRBD2. The germline CDR1 and CDR2 sequences are SGHRS and YFSETQ. The V and J ends lost 4 bases and 4 bases, in that order; junction bases with no gene match: 8. The CDR3 is 17 residues long. The CDR3 DNA is TGCGCCAGCAGCCCGGGACTAGCGGGAGGGCCTGGGTACGAGCAGTACTTC. Translation gives CASSPGLAGGPGYEQYF. The whole variable domain, filled in from reference TRBV5-1 and TRBJ2-7, reads KAGVTQTPRYLIKTRGQQVTLSCSPISGHRSVSWYQQTPGQGLQFLFEYFSETQRNKGNFPGRFSGRQFSNSRSEMNVSTLELGDSALYLCASSPGLAGGPGYEQYFGPGTRLTVT.

The chain recombines TRBV2 with TRBJ1-1; TRBD1 might be the D (6 bases). The CDR3 consists of 15 residues. In germline, CDR1 is SNHLY, CDR2 FYNNEI. Trimming cost V 6 bases and J 1 base, with 15 bases left between them. CDR3 amino acids: CASRILRGANTEAFF. DNA for the CDR3: TGTGCCAGCAGGATCCTTCGGGGGGCGAACACTGAAGCTTTCTTT. Drawing the rest from reference TRBV2 and TRBJ1-1, the complete variable domain is EPEVTQTPSHQVTQMGQEVILRCVPISNHLYFYWYRQILGQKVEFLVSFYNNEISEKSEIFDDQFSVERPDGSNFTLKIRSTKLEDSAMYFCASRILRGANTEAFFGQGTRLTVV.

This clone has a single count. This chain connects TRBV7-6 to TRBJ2-3, with TRBD2 identical over 14 bases. CDR3 length equals 16 residues. After removal of 4 bases from V and 5 bases from J, the junction contained 5 bases not matched to a gene. Germline V lookup: CDR1 SGHVS, CDR2 FNYEAQ. For the CDR3, the DNA is TGTGCCAGCAGCTCGGGACTAGCGGGGGTCCTAGATACGCAGTATTTT. Its translation: CASSSGLAGVLDTQYF.